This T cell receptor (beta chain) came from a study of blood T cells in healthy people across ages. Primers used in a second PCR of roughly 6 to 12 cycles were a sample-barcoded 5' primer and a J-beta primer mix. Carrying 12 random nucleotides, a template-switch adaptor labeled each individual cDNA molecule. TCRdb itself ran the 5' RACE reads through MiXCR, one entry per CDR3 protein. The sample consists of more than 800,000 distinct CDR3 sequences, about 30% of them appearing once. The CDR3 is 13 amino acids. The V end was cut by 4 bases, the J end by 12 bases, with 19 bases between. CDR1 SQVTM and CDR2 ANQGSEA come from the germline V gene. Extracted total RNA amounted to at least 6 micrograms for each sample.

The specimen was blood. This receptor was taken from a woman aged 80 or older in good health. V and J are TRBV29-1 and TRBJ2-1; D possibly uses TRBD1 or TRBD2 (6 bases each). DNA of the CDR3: TGCAGCGTTGGTTCACAGGGAGGAAGGGGGCAGTTCTTC. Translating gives CSVGSQGGRGQFF.